A single TCR beta chain is shown here with its context. Its antigen is still unknown. TCR alpha and TCR beta cDNA libraries carrying sample barcodes and UMIs came from 5'RACE with constant-segment primers. TCRdb recomputed calls from the 5' RACE reads with MiXCR, one row per CDR3 protein. The sample has a few hundred thousand distinct CDR3 sequences, roughly 19% seen once. From germline, CDR1 is DFQATT and CDR2 SNEGSKA (reference sequence). The CDR3 runs to 13 residues. Trimming took 5 bases from V and 5 from J; bases not matched to a gene: 7. These data come from a study of T-cell memory formation after mild COVID-19. Study as a whole: Most TCR clusters belonged to a single donor.

Findings and caveats of the study: Cross-reactive memory seemingly joined, as some responding clones were found in pre-infection memory. Later expanders leaned CD4+, whereas day 15 to 85 contracting clones were balanced CD4/CD8.

The chain combines TRBV20-1 with TRBJ2-5; 8 bases map to TRBD1. The source of this sequence is a man between 18 and 35 years old who had mild COVID-19 (a few samples of this study predate the infection). Cell type and time point are not known. Sequencing was carried out using PBMCs or a T cell subset sorted from them (not recorded which). The CDR3 spells CSAGAGGKETQYF. The CDR3 region has the DNA TGCAGTGCTGGGGCAGGGGGCAAGGAGACCCAGTACTTC.